These 20 T cell receptor beta chains came from one sample sequenced in a study of human T cells and chemical hapten exposure. Via MiXCR, TCRdb re-called the RACE reads, giving one row per CDR3 protein. The table has about 110,000 distinct CDR3 sequences, 9.2% seen once. Regarding time point: patch test 2, 6 weeks after DPC sensitization. The sample's treatment: therapeutic diphenylcyclopropenone sensitization with weekly scalp DPC. Material: whole blood, obtained in connection with sensitization to the hapten diphenylcyclopropenone (DPC). The receptor source for this set is a woman between 40 and 55 years old with alopecia areata. Some clones in this sample may be carry-over from other donors' samples.

The chain uses TRBV7-6 and TRBJ2-1; tentatively, D is TRBD1 (6 bases). V lost 4 bases and J 7 bases, leaving 14 bases between the germline ends. This CDR3 has 14 residues. Germline CDR1 and CDR2: SGHVS and FNYEAQ. The CDR3 loop reads CASSSYREMNEQFF. CDR3 DNA sequence: TGTGCCAGCAGCTCGTACAGGGAAATGAATGAGCAGTTCTTC.

This clonotype has ten or more counts. The J gene is TRBJ2-7, the V gene TRBV20-1; TRBD1 agrees at 9 bases. CDR3 length: 15 amino acids. Germline assignment: CDR1 DFQATT and CDR2 SNEGSKA (reference sequence). V gave up 3 bases and J gave up 3 bases; unmatched junction bases: 9. The CDR3 sequence: CSASPSTGGDYEQYF. In DNA form, the CDR3 reads TGCAGTGCTAGCCCTTCGACAGGGGGTGACTACGAGCAGTACTTC.

This chain links TRBV3-1 with TRBJ2-5; possibly TRBD2 for D (6 bases). Trimming pared 4 bases from V and 2 bases from J, leaving 11 bases between. The CDR3 contains 14 residues. Germline V gives CDR1 LGHDT, CDR2 YNNKEL (reference sequence). Written as DNA, the CDR3 is TGTGCCAGCAGCCCGACTAGGGCTCAAGAGACCCAGTACTTC. Protein sequence: CASSPTRAQETQYF.

This clonotype was seen only a few times. The genes are TRBV20-1 and TRBJ2-6; D is ambiguous. The CDR3 contains 14 residues. CDR1 is DFQATT, CDR2 SNEGSKA, per germline (reference sequence). The V and J ends lost 5 bases and 0 bases respectively, with 8 bases between them. CDR3: CSARPGSGANVLTF. For the CDR3, the DNA is TGCAGTGCTCGGCCCGGCTCTGGGGCCAACGTCCTGACTTTC.

This chain links TRBV3-1 with TRBJ2-2; the match to TRBD2 covers 10 bases. Germline V gene lookup returns CDR1 LGHDT and CDR2 YNNKEL (reference sequence). This CDR3 is built from 18 residues. J lost 0 bases, V lost 0 bases, and 4 bases had no gene match. CDR3 DNA: TGTGCCAGCAGCCAAGATCCTAGCGGGGGAGCGAACACCGGGGAGCTGTTTTTT. It translates to CASSQDPSGGANTGELFF. The full variable domain, completed using reference TRBV3-1 and TRBJ2-2, is DTAVSQTPKYLVTQMGNDKSIKCEQNLGHDTMYWYKQDSKKFLKIMFSYNNKELIINETVPNRFSPKSPDKAHLNLHINSLELGDSAVYFCASSQDPSGGANTGELFFGEGSRLTVL.

This clonotype appeared a few times. The J gene is TRBJ2-1, the V gene TRBV11-2; TRBD1 agrees at 7 bases. The CDR3 loop spans 14 amino acids. CDR1 is SGHAT, CDR2 FQNNGV, per germline. V shed 5 bases, J shed 6 bases, and the junction held 7 bases outside the gene matches. For the CDR3, the DNA is TGTGCCAGCAGCCCAATTAGGGGGCTCAATGAGCAGTTCTTC. It is translated as CASSPIRGLNEQFF. The variable domain in full, completed from reference TRBV11-2 and TRBJ2-1, reads EAGVAQSPRYKIIEKRQSVAFWCNPISGHATLYWYQQILGQGPKLLIQFQNNGVVDDSQLPKDRFSAERLKGVDSTLKIQPAKLEDSAVYLCASSPIRGLNEQFFGPGTRLTVL.

This clonotype was counted at least ten times. V and J are TRBV29-1 and TRBJ2-5; unclear D gene. The V end was cut by 0 bases, the J end by 5 bases, with 16 bases between. The germline CDR1 and CDR2 sequences are SQVTM and ANQGSEA. The CDR3 spans 15 residues. CDR3 nucleotides: TGCAGCGTTGAAGATCCCCTTGGCAGCCGGGAGACCCAGTACTTC. Amino acid sequence: CSVEDPLGSRETQYF.

The J gene is TRBJ2-7, the V gene TRBV7-2, with 15 bases lining up with TRBD2. CDR3 length: 21 amino acids. Germline V lookup: CDR1 SGHTA, CDR2 FQGNSA. V lost 4 bases and J lost 0; bases outside the gene matches: 16. The CDR3 DNA sequence: TGTGCCAGCAGCTCACGTCCCGGGACTAGCGGGGGGACAATTTCCTCCTACGAGCAGTACTTC. This encodes CASSSRPGTSGGTISSYEQYF.

This clonotype was found many times. The chain recombines TRBV29-1 with TRBJ2-7; D ambiguous. Trimming pared 1 base from V and 4 bases from J, leaving 8 bases between. This CDR3 region has 12 residues. Looked up from germline, CDR1 is SQVTM and CDR2 is ANQGSEA. CDR3 protein: CSVEGLTYEQYF. CDR3 nucleotide sequence: TGCAGCGTTGAAGGGCTTACTTACGAGCAGTACTTC.

The chain combines TRBV25-1 with TRBJ2-7, with D unresolved. V lost 6 bases and J lost 2, with 11 bases in between. CDR3 length: 13 amino acids. Germline CDR1 MGHDK, CDR2 SYGVNS. In DNA form, the CDR3 reads TGTGCCAGCAGATCCGACAAGACCTACGAGCAGTACTTC. Translated, it gives CASRSDKTYEQYF.

The chain is built from TRBV20-1 and TRBJ2-5; D tentatively reads TRBD1 or TRBD2 (6 bases each). This CDR3 has 13 amino acids. The germline gives CDR1 DFQATT, CDR2 SNEGSKA (reference sequence). Trimming removed 6 bases at V and 6 bases at J, with 17 bases between. CDR3 DNA sequence: TGCAGTGCCGACCGGTGGGGGGCCAAGACCCAGTACTTC. This codes for CSADRWGAKTQYF.

The table lists this clonotype with a few counts. CDR3 bases: TGTGCCATCAGTGTTACTAGCGGGGGCCCAGAGACCCAGTACTTC. It translates to CAISVTSGGPETQYF. The V gene is TRBV10-3, the J gene TRBJ2-5; 11 nucleotides align to TRBD2. Looked up from germline, CDR1 is ENHRY and CDR2 is SYGVKD. J gave up 4 bases and V 4 bases, and 5 bases lay outside the gene matches. The CDR3 is 15 residues long.

In its sample, this clonotype was seen a few times. The CDR3: CAISESGNGNTIYF. The CDR3 DNA follows: TGTGCCATCAGTGAGTCGGGGAATGGAAACACCATATATTTT. The V call is TRBV10-3, the J call TRBJ1-3, with D hard to call. V was shortened by 0 bases and J by 3 bases, with 6 bases between the two germline ends. Looked up from germline, CDR1 is ENHRY and CDR2 is SYGVKD. The CDR3 covers 14 residues.

Points on this clonotype: A much bigger clone sits one base away, suggesting this may be a read error. The rearrangement links TRBV5-4 to TRBJ1-1; 10 nucleotides line up with TRBD1. CDR1 is SGHNT and CDR2 is YYREEE in the germline V gene (reference sequence). The CDR3 sequence is 12 residues long. The CDR3 sequence is CASSWDRGGASF. In nucleotides, the CDR3 is TGTGCCAGCAGCTGGGACAGGGGTGGCGCTTCCTTT.

The V call is TRBV12-3 or TRBV12-4, the J call TRBJ1-5, with a possible D match to TRBD1 (6 bases). V was pared by 4 bases and J by 7 bases, with 11 bases between. The CDR3 is 13 residues long. This CDR3 is CASSWQGLQPQHF. The CDR3 region has the DNA TGTGCCAGCAGTTGGCAGGGGCTGCAGCCCCAGCATTTT.

This clonotype appeared many times. V usage is TRBV29-1 and J usage is TRBJ1-2; D gene unclear. From germline, CDR1 is SQVTM and CDR2 ANQGSEA. The V end was cut by 4 bases, the J end by 8 bases, with 8 bases between. The CDR3 is 10 amino acids. CDR3 coding DNA: TGCAGCGTTGTCTTTAACGGCTACACCTTC. Translated: CSVVFNGYTF.

This clonotype turned up a few times. The chain joins TRBV7-2 to TRBJ2-6, with D perhaps matching TRBD2 (5 bases). The CDR3 consists of 16 residues. CDR1 and CDR2 (germline): SGHTA, FQGNSA. The germline V and J ends were trimmed by 5 bases and 3 bases, with 14 bases remaining between them. The DNA of the CDR3 is TGTGCCAGCAGCACCCCCGGAGGAGTTGGGGCCAACGTCCTGACTTTC. As protein: CASSTPGGVGANVLTF.

This clonotype was seen a handful of times. The chain carries TRBV20-1 and TRBJ1-4; weak D call: TRBD1 (5 bases). CDR1 is DFQATT and CDR2 is SNEGSKA in the germline V gene (reference sequence). The V end lost 5 bases, the J end lost 9 bases, and 22 bases lay between the germline ends. This CDR3 is 15 amino acids long. CDR3 sequence (DNA): TGCAGTGCTGGCCCCGGGGGAAAGGAGTGGAAAAAACTGTTTTTT. As protein: CSAGPGGKEWKKLFF.

The chain uses TRBV6-5 and TRBJ1-2, with TRBD1 matching over 8 bases. The CDR3 is 14 residues long. Germline V lookup: CDR1 MNHEY, CDR2 SVGAGI. J was trimmed by 7 bases and V by 2 bases; bases with no gene match: 6. DNA of the CDR3: TGTGCCAGCAGTTACACAACAGGGGGGAGTGGCTACACCTTC. This codes for CASSYTTGGSGYTF.

This chain connects TRBV6-5 to TRBJ1-3, with D possibly being TRBD1 (6 bases). V lost 0 bases and J lost 0, with 15 bases in between. Germline V CDR1 and CDR2: MNHEY, SVGAGI. The CDR3 totals 18 residues. The CDR3 DNA follows: TGTGCCAGCAGTTACTCTGGAGGGGGGGCGAACTCTGGAAACACCATATATTTT. Its translation is CASSYSGGGANSGNTIYF.